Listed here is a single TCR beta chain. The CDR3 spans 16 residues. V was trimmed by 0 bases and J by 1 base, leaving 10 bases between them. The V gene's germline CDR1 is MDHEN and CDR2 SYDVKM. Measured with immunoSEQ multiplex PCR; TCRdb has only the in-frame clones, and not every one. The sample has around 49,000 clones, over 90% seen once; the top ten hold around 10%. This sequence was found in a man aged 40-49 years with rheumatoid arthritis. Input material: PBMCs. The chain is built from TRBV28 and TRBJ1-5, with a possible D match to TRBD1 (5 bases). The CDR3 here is CASSLWGRGSNQPQHF. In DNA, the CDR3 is TGTGCCAGCAGTTTATGGGGACGGGGCAGCAATCAGCCCCAGCATTTT.